The 25 T cell receptor beta chains given below trace back to one sample, sequenced in a study of T cell clonality in common variable immunodeficiency. The protocol was immunoSEQ multiplex PCR, while the TCRdb copy is restricted to in-frame clones and leaves out a portion. This table holds 75,000 to 85,000 clones with no singletons; the top ten claim over 0.7%. Material for sequencing was peripheral blood mononuclear cells. All receptors come from a person aged 18 to 70 in good health.

This clone was seen ten or more times. The junction and the germline gene differ at one end; a read error may be behind it. CDR3 bases read: TGCGCCAGCAGCCAAGGGACAGGGGGTCGCACAGATACG. Translated, it gives CASSQGTGGRTDT. The CDR3 as a whole reads CASSQGTGGRTDTQYF. The rearrangement links TRBV4-2 to TRBJ2-3, with TRBD1 matching over 11 bases. With the read ending 3 residues before the CDR3 end, the germline J gene is used to fill in that end. CDR1 LGHNA and CDR2 YNFKEQ come from the germline V gene. The length of the CDR3 is 16 residues.

This clone was detected ten times or more. The read terminates 3 residues before the CDR3 end, so the remaining end is supplied by the germline J gene. The V gene is TRBV19, the J gene TRBJ2-7, with D perhaps matching TRBD2 (6 bases). Per the germline V gene, CDR1 is LNHDA and CDR2 is SQIVND (reference sequence). Trimming removed 1 base from V and 4 bases from J, with 14 bases in between. The CDR3 loop spans 15 amino acids. The CDR3 is CASSIGAGTPYEQYF. CDR3 DNA, as far as it was read: TGTGCCAGTAGTATAGGAGCTGGGACTCCTTACGAG.

This clone occurred many times. The read gets to within 3 residues of the CDR3 end, and the germline J gene fills in the rest. Other DNA sequences in the sample encode the same CDR3. The rearrangement links TRBV6-2 or TRBV6-3 to TRBJ2-1; possible D gene TRBD2, 7 bases. This CDR3 comprises 16 residues. Per germline, CDR1 MNHEY and CDR2 SVGEGT. The germline V and J ends were trimmed by 2 bases and 1 base, with 12 bases remaining between them. The CDR3 DNA, read in part, is TGTGCCAGCAGTTACGGGGGGGCTTTATCCTACAATGAG. Residues: CASSYGGALSYNE. The entire CDR3 protein reads CASSYGGALSYNEQFF.

This clone appeared many times. The read ends 3 residues before the CDR3 terminus; that terminus is restored from the germline J gene. The chain recombines TRBV20-1 with TRBJ2-5, with 9 bases fitting TRBD1. V shed 4 bases, J shed 4 bases, and the junction held 4 bases outside the gene matches. Germline assignment: CDR1 DFQATT and CDR2 SNEGSKA (reference sequence). This CDR3 region has 13 residues. CDR3 protein: CSAKGQGGETQYF. Partial CDR3 DNA: TGCAGTGCTAAGGGACAGGGAGGAGAGACC.

This clone was counted many times. The part of the CDR3 DNA that was read is TGCAGCGTTGAAGACAGGGACTTTGGCTATGGC. This codes for CSVEDRDFGYG. The complete CDR3 reads CSVEDRDFGYGYTF. The V call is TRBV29-1, the J call TRBJ1-2, with D possibly being TRBD1 (5 bases). The read finishes 3 residues shy of the CDR3 end, and the germline J gene is used to complete it. V lost 0 bases, J lost 4 bases, and 12 bases lay in between. Germline CDR1 and CDR2: SQVTM and ANQGSEA. The CDR3 has 14 amino acids.

In its sample, this clone was seen many times. The observed sequence ends 3 residues before the CDR3 terminus, with the missing tail filled in from the germline J gene. The chain recombines TRBV19 with TRBJ2-1; no definite D call. The CDR3 contains 13 residues. Germline V gene lookup returns CDR1 LNHDA and CDR2 SQIVND (reference sequence). V was pared by 4 bases and J by 3 bases, with 7 bases between. The covered CDR3 bases are TGTGCCAGTAGTACAGGATACTACAATGAG. It is translated as CASSTGYYNE. The entire CDR3 is CASSTGYYNEQFF. The whole variable domain, filled in from reference TRBV19 and TRBJ2-1, reads DGGITQSPKYLFRKEGQNVTLSCEQNLNHDAMYWYRQDPGQGLRLIYYSQIVNDFQKGDIAEGYSVSREKKESFPLTVTSAQKNPTAFYLCASSTGYYNEQFFGPGTRLTVL.

This clone was counted at least ten times. The read terminates 3 residues ahead of where the CDR3 ends, so the germline J gene completes it. V and J are TRBV20-1 and TRBJ1-5, with 8 bases identical to TRBD1. J was trimmed by 6 bases and V by 2 bases; bases with no gene match: 9. Germline CDR1 DFQATT, CDR2 SNEGSKA (reference sequence). The CDR3 sequence is 15 residues long. Partial CDR3 DNA: TGCAGTGCTAGATCCCCGGGACAGGTTAGTCAGCCC. This translates into CSARSPGQVSQP. In full, the CDR3 reads CSARSPGQVSQPQHF.

This clone was seen ten or more times. With the read ending 3 residues before the CDR3 end, the germline J gene is used to fill in that end. This chain connects TRBV18 to TRBJ2-7; 13 bases map to TRBD2. The CDR3 is 18 amino acids. Germline-derived CDR1 and CDR2 are KGHSH and LQKENI. J gave up 6 bases and V 5 bases, and 16 bases lay outside the gene matches. CDR3 protein: CASSELPMGTSGAFEQYF. CDR3 DNA (partial): TGTGCCAGCTCAGAACTCCCCATGGGGACTAGCGGGGCCTTCGAG.

This clone was counted ten times or more. Read coverage stops 3 residues before the CDR3 terminus; the germline J gene supplies the remainder. The rearrangement joins TRBV30 to TRBJ1-2; TRBD1 might be the D (6 bases). Germline loops: CDR1 GTSNPN, CDR2 SVGIG (reference sequence). The CDR3 consists of 13 residues. The V and J ends lost 2 bases and 1 base respectively, with 8 bases between them. CDR3 bases read: TGTGCCTGGAGTCTACAGGGTAACTATGGC. Translated, it gives CAWSLQGNYG. The whole CDR3 reads CAWSLQGNYGYTF.

This clone was recorded at least ten times. The CDR3 end lies 3 residues beyond the end of the read and is filled in from the germline J gene. The chain is built from TRBV18 and TRBJ2-7; the D gene is possibly TRBD1 (6 bases). Germline-derived CDR1 and CDR2 are KGHSH and LQKENI. The CDR3 contains 15 residues. The ends were cut back, 1 base at V and 3 bases at J, with 13 bases in the middle. This chain's CDR3 is CASSPRSGQDYEQYF. The CDR3 bases that were read are TGTGCCAGCTCACCACGCTCGGGACAAGACTACGAG.

This clone came up many times. The CDR3 goes on 3 residues after the read ends, and that part is filled in from the germline J gene. The chain combines TRBV7-9 with TRBJ2-7; TRBD1 matches 7 bases. J gave up 2 bases and V 6 bases, and 4 bases lay outside the gene matches. This CDR3 spans 13 amino acids. Germline V CDR1 and CDR2: SEHNR, FQNEAQ (reference sequence). CDR3 in amino acids: CASSLTGTYEQYF. CDR3 DNA, as far as it was read: TGTGCCAGCAGTCTGACAGGGACCTACGAG.

In this sample, this clone turned up many times. The CDR3 end falls 3 residues outside the read, so it is completed with the germline J gene. This chain connects TRBV5-4 to TRBJ2-7; 8 nucleotides match TRBD1. This CDR3 is 14 amino acids long. V gave up 4 bases and J gave up 6 bases; unmatched junction bases: 9. Germline CDR1 reads SGHNT; CDR2 reads YYREEE (reference sequence). The covered CDR3 bases are TGTGCCAGCAGCCTCCAGGACAGGGCGCCCGAG. Translating it yields CASSLQDRAPE. The CDR3, in full, reads CASSLQDRAPEQYF.

This clone was seen at least ten times. The read ends 3 residues before the CDR3 terminus; that terminus is restored from the germline J gene. This chain links TRBV10-1 with TRBJ2-1; D gene ambiguous. This CDR3 spans 14 amino acids. V dropped 0 bases and J dropped 6 bases, with 9 bases sitting between them. Germline lookup yields CDR1 WNHNN and CDR2 SYGVQD (reference sequence). This CDR3 is CASSESIEPNEQFF. Incomplete CDR3 DNA: TGCGCCAGCAGTGAGTCGATCGAGCCCAATGAG.

The table lists this clone with many counts. The observed sequence ends 3 residues before the CDR3 terminus, with the missing tail filled in from the germline J gene. The V and J genes are TRBV6-2 or TRBV6-3 and TRBJ1-2; D remains unclear. The germline V gene encodes CDR1 MNHEY and CDR2 SVGEGT. The CDR3 runs to 12 residues. V lost 5 bases and J lost 5, with 9 bases in between. Incomplete CDR3 DNA: TGTGCCAGCAGTCAGACGGGTTATGGC. As protein: CASSQTGYG. The complete CDR3 protein is CASSQTGYGYTF.

This clone was observed many times. The DNA ends 3 residues before the CDR3 does, and the rest of the CDR3 is filled in from the germline J gene. This rearrangement joins TRBV18 to TRBJ2-5; TRBD2 aligns across 10 bases. The CDR3 is 17 residues long. V gave up 6 bases and J gave up 5 bases; unmatched junction bases: 15. CDR1 is KGHSH and CDR2 is LQKENI in the germline V gene. The CDR3 sequence is CASSRPSSGRGDETQYF. The CDR3 bases that were read are TGTGCCAGCTCCCGCCCCTCTAGCGGGAGAGGAGATGAGACC.

This clone was observed many times. The DNA read from the CDR3 is TGTGCCAGTACCTTGGCAGGGGGCTATTGGGATACG. Its translation is CASTLAGGYWDT. The whole CDR3 reads CASTLAGGYWDTQYF. This chain joins TRBV19 and TRBJ2-3; 8 bases align to TRBD1. Coverage ceases 3 residues before the CDR3 finishes, and the germline J gene fills in the end. The CDR3 has 15 amino acids. V was clipped by 7 bases and J by 6 bases; unmatched bases: 12. In germline, CDR1 is LNHDA, CDR2 SQIVND (reference sequence).

The sample holds many counts of this clone. The read comes to an end 3 residues before the CDR3 does, leaving the germline J gene to fill in the end. The chain is built from TRBV7-3 and TRBJ2-1, with 8 positions matching TRBD2. V gave up 5 bases and J gave up 1 base; unmatched junction bases: 1. The V gene's germline CDR1 is SGHTA and CDR2 FQGTGA. The CDR3 extends over 14 amino acids. The CDR3 DNA, read in part, is TGTGCCAGCAGCCGCGGGGGGTCCTACAATGAG. Amino acids: CASSRGGSYNE. The whole CDR3 sequence reads CASSRGGSYNEQFF.

At least ten counts were recorded for this clone. Read sequence stops 3 residues before the CDR3 end, and the germline J gene provides the missing end. The chain employs TRBV6-2 or TRBV6-3 and TRBJ2-1, with 13 nucleotides matching TRBD2. J was trimmed by 9 bases and V by 6 bases; bases with no gene match: 8. Germline V lookup: CDR1 MNHEY, CDR2 SVGEGT. This CDR3 has 15 residues. Incomplete CDR3 DNA: TGTGCCAGCAGCAAGACTAGCGGGAGGTCGGGTGAG. Translation gives CASSKTSGRSGE. The whole CDR3 is CASSKTSGRSGEQFF.

This clone turned up a few times. The observed sequence ends 3 residues before the CDR3 terminus, with the missing tail filled in from the germline J gene. The chain carries TRBV11-1 and TRBJ2-1, with no clear D. V shed 5 bases and J shed 2 bases, with 7 bases lying between them. Germline values: CDR1 SGHAT, CDR2 FQDESV (reference sequence). This CDR3 region has 13 residues. This CDR3 reads CASSAGPYNEQFF. The sequenced CDR3 bases are TGTGCCAGCAGCGCTGGGCCCTACAATGAG.

Many counts were recorded for this clone. Read sequence stops 3 residues before the CDR3 end, and the germline J gene provides the missing end. The rearrangement links TRBV2 to TRBJ2-1, with a weak D call TRBD1 (5 bases). V lost 3 bases and J lost 3, with 12 bases in between. Germline CDR1 and CDR2: SNHLY and FYNNEI. CDR3 length equals 15 residues. The DNA read from the CDR3 is TGTGCCAGCAGTGATCCAGGGATCATCTACAATGAG. As protein: CASSDPGIIYNE. The whole CDR3 region reads CASSDPGIIYNEQFF.

This clone has at least ten counts. The DNA ends 3 residues before the CDR3 does, and the rest of the CDR3 is filled in from the germline J gene. This rearrangement joins TRBV29-1 to TRBJ2-7; D possibly corresponds to TRBD1 (6 bases). The CDR3 runs 12 residues. Germline V gene data show CDR1 as SQVTM and CDR2 as ANQGSEA. With 7 bases removed from V and 3 bases from J, the gap between germline ends came to 13 bases. This CDR3 reads CSAKGGFYEQYF. The sequenced part of the CDR3 DNA is TGCAGCGCCAAAGGGGGTTTCTACGAG.

The sample holds many counts of this clone. The read ends 3 residues early relative to the CDR3; the germline J gene fills the gap. This chain connects TRBV3-1 (or the pseudogene TRBV3-2) to TRBJ2-3; TRBD2 agrees at 8 bases. Germline-derived CDR1 and CDR2 are LGHDT and YNNKEL (reference sequence). CDR3 length equals 17 residues. J was trimmed by 2 bases and V by 4 bases; bases with no gene match: 11. The CDR3 sequence: CASSRTAGDLHTDTQYF. The sequenced part of the CDR3 DNA is TGTGCCAGCAGCCGAACAGCGGGGGACTTACACACAGATACG.

Remarks on this clone: From the germline J gene comes the end of the CDR3, since the read stops 3 residues before it. The rearrangement links TRBV20-1 to TRBJ1-1; D is perhaps TRBD1 (5 bases). This CDR3 has 13 amino acids. Germline loops: CDR1 DFQATT, CDR2 SNEGSKA (reference sequence). Trimming pared 3 bases from V and 2 bases from J, leaving 10 bases between. Incomplete CDR3 DNA: TGCAGTGCTAGCCCCGGGGGTAACACTGAA. The encoded protein is CSASPGGNTE. The entire CDR3 reads CSASPGGNTEAFF.

This clone was detected ten times or more. The read ends 3 residues shy of where the CDR3 ends; the end is completed using the germline J gene. V gene TRBV7-8 combines with J gene TRBJ2-2, with D perhaps TRBD2 (6 bases). CDR1 and CDR2 (germline): SGHVS, FQNEAQ. This CDR3 has 15 residues. The V gene lost 5 bases and the J gene lost 4 bases, with 14 bases spanning the gap. The covered CDR3 bases are TGTGCCAGCAGCCCCCTGGGGGGTTTCACCGGGGAG. Translation: CASSPLGGFTGE. The full CDR3 is CASSPLGGFTGELFF.

This clone was detected many times. The CDR3 goes on 3 residues after the read ends, and that part is filled in from the germline J gene. V usage is TRBV20-1 and J usage is TRBJ2-1; 9 nucleotides line up with TRBD2. Trimming at V came to 5 bases and at J to 4 bases, leaving 6 bases not matched to a gene. The CDR3 covers 14 residues. The germline CDR1 and CDR2 sequences are DFQATT and SNEGSKA (reference sequence). The CDR3 bases that were read are TGCAGTGCTCTGACTAGCGGACAATACAATGAG. It yields the protein CSALTSGQYNE. The entire CDR3 protein reads CSALTSGQYNEQFF.